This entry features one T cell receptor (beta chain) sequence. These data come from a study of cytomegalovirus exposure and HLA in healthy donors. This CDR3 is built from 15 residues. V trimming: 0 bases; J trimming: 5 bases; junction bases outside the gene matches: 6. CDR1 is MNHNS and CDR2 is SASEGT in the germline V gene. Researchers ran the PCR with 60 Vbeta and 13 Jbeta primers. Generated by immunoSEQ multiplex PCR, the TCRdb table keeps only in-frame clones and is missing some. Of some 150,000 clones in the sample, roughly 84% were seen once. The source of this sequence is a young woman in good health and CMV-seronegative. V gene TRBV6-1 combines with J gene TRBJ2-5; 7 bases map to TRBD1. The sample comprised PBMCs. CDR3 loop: CASSEAEGAVETQYF. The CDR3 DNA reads TGTGCCAGCAGTGAAGCAGAGGGGGCGGTTGAGACCCAGTACTTC.